Below, one T cell receptor (beta chain) is given with its context. The entry originates in a study of T cells in Graves' hyperthyroidism and ophthalmopathy. This CDR3 contains 12 residues. CDR1 and CDR2 from the germline V gene are MNHEY and SVGEGT. V lost 6 bases, J lost 5 bases, and 3 bases stayed unmatched. TCR beta CDR3 regions were amplified from RNA. HTBI primers drove first-round RT-PCR of the TCR CDR3. TCRdb processed the multiplex PCR reads anew with MiXCR; each CDR3 protein has one entry. The repertoire holds about 410,000 distinct CDR3 sequences, about 15% seen once, with around 13% in the top ten.

This sequence joins TRBV6-2 or TRBV6-3 and TRBJ1-2; 7 nucleotides line up with TRBD1. The material sequenced was blood. The receptor was derived from a man aged 18 to 35 with Graves' ophthalmopathy. This CDR3 reads CASSTGDYGYTF. The CDR3 nucleotides are TGTGCCAGCAGCACAGGGGATTATGGCTACACCTTC.